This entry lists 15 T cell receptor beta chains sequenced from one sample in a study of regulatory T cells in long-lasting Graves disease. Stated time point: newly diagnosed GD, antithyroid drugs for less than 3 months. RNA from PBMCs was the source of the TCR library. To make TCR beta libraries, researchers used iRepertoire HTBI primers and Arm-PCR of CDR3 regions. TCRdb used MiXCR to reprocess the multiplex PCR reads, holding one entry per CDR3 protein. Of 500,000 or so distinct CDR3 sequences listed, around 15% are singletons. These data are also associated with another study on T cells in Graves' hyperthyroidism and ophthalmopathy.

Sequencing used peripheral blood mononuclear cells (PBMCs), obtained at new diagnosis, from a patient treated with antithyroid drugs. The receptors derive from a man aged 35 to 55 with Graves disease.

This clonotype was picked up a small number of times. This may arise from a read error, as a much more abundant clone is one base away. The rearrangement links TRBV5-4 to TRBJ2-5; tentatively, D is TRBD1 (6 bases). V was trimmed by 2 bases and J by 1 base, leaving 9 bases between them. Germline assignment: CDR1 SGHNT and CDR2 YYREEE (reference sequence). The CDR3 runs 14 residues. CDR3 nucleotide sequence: TGTGCCAGCAGCTTATGGACAGCCCAAGAGACCCAGTACTTC. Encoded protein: CASSLWTAQETQYF.

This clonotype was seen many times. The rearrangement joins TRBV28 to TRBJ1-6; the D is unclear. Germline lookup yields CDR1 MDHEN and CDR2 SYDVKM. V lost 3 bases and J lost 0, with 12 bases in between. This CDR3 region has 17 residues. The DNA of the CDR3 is TGTGCCAGCAGTTTGATGGGAAGTAGCTCCTATAATTCACCCCTCCACTTT. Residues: CASSLMGSSSYNSPLHF.

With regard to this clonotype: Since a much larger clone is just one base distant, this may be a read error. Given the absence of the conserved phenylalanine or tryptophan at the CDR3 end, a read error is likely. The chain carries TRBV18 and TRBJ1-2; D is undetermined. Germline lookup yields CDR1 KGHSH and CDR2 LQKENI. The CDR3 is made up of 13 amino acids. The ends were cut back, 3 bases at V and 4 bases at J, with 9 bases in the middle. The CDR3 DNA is TGTGCCAGCTCACCGGACCGATCCTATGGCTACACCTCC. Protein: CASSPDRSYGYTS.

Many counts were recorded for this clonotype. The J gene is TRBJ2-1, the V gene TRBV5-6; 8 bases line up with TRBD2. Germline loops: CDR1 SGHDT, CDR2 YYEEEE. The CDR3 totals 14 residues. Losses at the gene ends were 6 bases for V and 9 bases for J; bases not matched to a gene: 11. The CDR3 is CASIQTSGSAEQFF. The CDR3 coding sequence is TGTGCCAGCATCCAAACGAGCGGGAGTGCTGAGCAGTTCTTC.

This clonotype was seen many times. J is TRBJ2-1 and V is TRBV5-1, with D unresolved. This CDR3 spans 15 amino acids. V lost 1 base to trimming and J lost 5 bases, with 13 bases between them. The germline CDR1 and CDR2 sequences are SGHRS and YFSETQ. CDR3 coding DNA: TGCGCCAGCAGCTTGAGTTTAGGCAGCAACAATGAGCAGTTCTTC. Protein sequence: CASSLSLGSNNEQFF. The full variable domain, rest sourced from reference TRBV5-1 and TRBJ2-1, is KAGVTQTPRYLIKTRGQQVTLSCSPISGHRSVSWYQQTPGQGLQFLFEYFSETQRNKGNFPGRFSGRQFSNSRSEMNVSTLELGDSALYLCASSLSLGSNNEQFFGPGTRLTVL.

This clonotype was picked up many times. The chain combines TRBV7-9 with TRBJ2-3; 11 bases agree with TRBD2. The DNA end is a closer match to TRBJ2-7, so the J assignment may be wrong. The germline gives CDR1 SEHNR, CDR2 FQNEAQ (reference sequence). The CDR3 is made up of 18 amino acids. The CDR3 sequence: CASSAGTGSSGRSYEQYF. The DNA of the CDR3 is TGTGCCAGCAGCGCCGGGACAGGTTCTAGCGGGAGGAGCTACGAGCAGTACTTC.

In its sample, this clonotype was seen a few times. Here the CDR3 DNA reads TGCGCCAGCAGCCCTGAGGGACGAAGATCAGGAGAGACCCAGTACTTC. This translates into CASSPEGRRSGETQYF. The chain has TRBV5-1 and TRBJ2-5; D is possibly TRBD1 or TRBD2 (5 bases each). CDR3 length: 16 residues. Trimming stripped 4 bases from V and 4 bases from J, with 20 bases between. Germline V gene lookup returns CDR1 SGHRS and CDR2 YFSETQ.

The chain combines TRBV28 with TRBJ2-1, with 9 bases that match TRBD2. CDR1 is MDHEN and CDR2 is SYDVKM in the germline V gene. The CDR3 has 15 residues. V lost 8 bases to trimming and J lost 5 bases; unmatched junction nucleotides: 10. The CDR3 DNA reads TGTGCCAGCGCTCTCGGCGGGAGGGCCGACAATGAGCAGTTCTTC. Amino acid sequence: CASALGGRADNEQFF.

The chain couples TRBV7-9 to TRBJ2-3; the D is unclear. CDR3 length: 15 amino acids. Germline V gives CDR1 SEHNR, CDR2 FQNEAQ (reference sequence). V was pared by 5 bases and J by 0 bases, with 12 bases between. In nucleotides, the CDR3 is TGTGCCAGCAGCCCCTCGCGGCAGAGCACAGATACGCAGTATTTT. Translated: CASSPSRQSTDTQYF.

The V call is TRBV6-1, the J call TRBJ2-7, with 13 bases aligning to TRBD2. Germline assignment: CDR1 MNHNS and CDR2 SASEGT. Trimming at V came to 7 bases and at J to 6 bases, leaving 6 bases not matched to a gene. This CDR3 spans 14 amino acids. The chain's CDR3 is CASTPGLAGSEQYF. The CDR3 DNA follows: TGTGCCAGCACCCCGGGACTAGCGGGATCCGAGCAGTACTTC.

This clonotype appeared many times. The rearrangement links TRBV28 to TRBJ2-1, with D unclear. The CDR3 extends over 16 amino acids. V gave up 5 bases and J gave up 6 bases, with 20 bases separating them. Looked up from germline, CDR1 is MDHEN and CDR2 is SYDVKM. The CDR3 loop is CASSPRPSGWVNEQFF. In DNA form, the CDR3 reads TGTGCCAGCAGTCCCCGACCAAGTGGATGGGTCAATGAGCAGTTCTTC.

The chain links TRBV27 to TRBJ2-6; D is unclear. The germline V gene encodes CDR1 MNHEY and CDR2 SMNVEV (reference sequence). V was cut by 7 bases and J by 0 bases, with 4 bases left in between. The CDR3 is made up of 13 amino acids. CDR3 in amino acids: CASTNSGANVLTF. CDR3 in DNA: TGTGCCAGCACCAACTCTGGGGCCAACGTCCTGACTTTC.

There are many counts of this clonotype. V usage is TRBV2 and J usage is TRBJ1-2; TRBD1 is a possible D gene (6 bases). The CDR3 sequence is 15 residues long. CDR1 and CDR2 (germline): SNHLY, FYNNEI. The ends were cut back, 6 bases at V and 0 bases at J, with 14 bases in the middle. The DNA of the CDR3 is TGTGCCAGCAGCGCACAGGGAGGCCCTAACTATGGCTACACCTTC. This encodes CASSAQGGPNYGYTF.

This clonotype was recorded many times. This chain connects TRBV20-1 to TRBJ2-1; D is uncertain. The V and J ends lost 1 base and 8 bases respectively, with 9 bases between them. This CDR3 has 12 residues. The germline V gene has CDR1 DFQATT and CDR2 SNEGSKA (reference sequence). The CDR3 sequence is CSARVRGHEQFF. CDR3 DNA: TGCAGTGCTAGAGTCCGTGGCCATGAGCAGTTCTTC.

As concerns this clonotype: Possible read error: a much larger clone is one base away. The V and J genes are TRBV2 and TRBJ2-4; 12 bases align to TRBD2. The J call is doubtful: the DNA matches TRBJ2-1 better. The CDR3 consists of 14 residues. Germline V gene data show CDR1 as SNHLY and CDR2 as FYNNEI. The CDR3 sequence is CASSVTSGRDEQFF. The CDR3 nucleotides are TGTGCCAGCAGTGTGACTAGCGGGAGAGACGAGCAGTTCTTC.